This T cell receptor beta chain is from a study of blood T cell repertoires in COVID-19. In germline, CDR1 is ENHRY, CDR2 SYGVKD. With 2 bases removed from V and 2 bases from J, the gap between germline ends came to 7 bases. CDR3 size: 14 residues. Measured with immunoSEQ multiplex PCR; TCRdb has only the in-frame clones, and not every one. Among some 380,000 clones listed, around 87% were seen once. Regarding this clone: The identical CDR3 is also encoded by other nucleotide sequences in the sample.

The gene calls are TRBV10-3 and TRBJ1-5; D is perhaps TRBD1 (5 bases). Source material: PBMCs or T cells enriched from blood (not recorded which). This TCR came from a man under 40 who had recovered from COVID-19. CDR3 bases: TGTGCCATCAGTGAGGGGGGGGGCAATCAGCCCCAGCATTTT. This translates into CAISEGGGNQPQHF.